These T cell receptor beta chains were read from a single sample in a study of cytomegalovirus exposure and HLA in healthy donors. Measured with immunoSEQ multiplex PCR; TCRdb has only the in-frame clones, and not every one. There are more than 60,000 clones in the sample; approximately 80% occur only once, and approximately 17% lies in the top ten. Sequencing was performed on PBMCs. The receptors here all came from a man aged 70-80 years in good health and CMV-seropositive. Both conserved end residues are part of each CDR3. A D gene is named only where the DNA matches it firmly. Only some rows state a clone size, as once, few, many or a class for expanded clones.

d_call clone_size j_call v_call cdr3_aa cdr3_nt
- - TRBJ2-7 TRBV27 CATTTGPLRGEQYF TGTGCCACCACGACAGGTCCGCTCCGGGGCGAGCAGTACTTC
- - TRBJ2-5 TRBV11-2 CASRAGDIETQYF TGTGCCAGCCGGGCCGGGGATATAGAGACCCAGTACTTC
TRBD1 - TRBJ1-1 TRBV28 CASSTGQGLEAFF TGTGCCAGCAGCACGGGACAGGGGCTTGAAGCTTTCTTT
TRBD1 - TRBJ1-5 TRBV5-1 CASSTGQGMDPQHF TGCGCCAGCAGCACCGGACAGGGTATGGATCCCCAGCATTTT
- - TRBJ2-7 TRBV4-2 CASSLEAGQKGEQYF TGTGCCAGCAGCCTTGAAGCGGGTCAGAAGGGCGAGCAGTACTTC
- - TRBJ1-1 TRBV5-1 CASSLEGFRDAAFF TGCGCCAGCAGCTTGGAGGGCTTCCGGGATGCGGCTTTCTTT
TRBD1 - TRBJ1-4 TRBV11-2 CASSLEGHGQGEKLFF TGTGCCAGCAGCTTAGAAGGACATGGACAGGGAGAAAAACTGTTTTTT
- - TRBJ2-3 TRBV9 CASTKRTDSPLFTDTQYF TGTGCCAGCACCAAACGAACGGACAGCCCTCTATTCACAGATACGCAGTATTTT
TRBD1 - TRBJ2-7 TRBV2 CASRGQGAAYEQYF TGTGCCAGCAGAGGACAGGGGGCAGCCTACGAGCAGTACTTC
TRBD2 - TRBJ2-5 TRBV5-1 CASSLAGTSGGETQYF TGCGCCAGCAGCTTGGCCGGGACTAGCGGAGGGGAGACCCAGTACTTC
TRBD2 - TRBJ2-3 TRBV5-4 CASSLRIGSGGPSRTDTQYF TGTGCCAGCAGCTTAAGGATAGGCAGCGGGGGTCCCTCTCGCACAGATACGCAGTATTTT
- - TRBJ1-1 TRBV18 CASSPPGQFEAFF TGTGCCAGCTCACCACCTGGTCAGTTTGAAGCTTTCTTT
TRBD1 - TRBJ1-6 TRBV6-5 CASKPGQHNSPLHF TGTGCCAGCAAGCCGGGACAGCATAATTCACCCCTCCACTTT
- few TRBJ2-6 TRBV9 CASSVGGTLANVLTF TGTGCCAGCAGCGTAGGCGGCACGCTCGCCAACGTCCTGACTTTC
TRBD1 - TRBJ1-1 TRBV6-5 CASSYEGQGVSTEAFF TGTGCCAGCAGTTACGAGGGACAGGGGGTTTCAACTGAAGCTTTCTTT
TRBD1 - TRBJ2-7 TRBV7-3 CASSFGQGYEQYF TGTGCCAGCAGCTTTGGACAGGGGTACGAGCAGTACTTC